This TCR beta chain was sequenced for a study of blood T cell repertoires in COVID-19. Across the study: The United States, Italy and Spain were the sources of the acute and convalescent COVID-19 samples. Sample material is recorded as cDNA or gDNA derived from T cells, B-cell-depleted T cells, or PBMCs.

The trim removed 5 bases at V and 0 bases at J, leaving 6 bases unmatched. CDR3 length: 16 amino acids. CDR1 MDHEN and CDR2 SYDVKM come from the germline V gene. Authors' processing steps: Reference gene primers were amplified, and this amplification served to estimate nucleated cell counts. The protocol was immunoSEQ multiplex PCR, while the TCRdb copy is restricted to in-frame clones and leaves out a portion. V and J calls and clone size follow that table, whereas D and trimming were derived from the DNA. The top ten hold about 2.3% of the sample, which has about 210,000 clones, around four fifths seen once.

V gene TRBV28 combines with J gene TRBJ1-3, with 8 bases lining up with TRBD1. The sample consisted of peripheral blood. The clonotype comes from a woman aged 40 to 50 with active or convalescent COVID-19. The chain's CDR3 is CASSPRQGSSGNTIYF. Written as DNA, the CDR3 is TGTGCCAGCAGTCCCCGACAGGGGAGCTCTGGAAACACCATATATTTT.